The 12 T cell receptor beta chains given below trace back to one sample, sequenced in a study of blood T cells in healthy people across ages (dated by TCRdb to 2014 to 2015). The method was 5' RACE. Instrument used: Illumina HiSeq 2500. A second PCR of roughly 7 to 11 cycles was performed with a sample-barcoded 5' primer and a J-beta primer mix. TCRdb took the public reads, trimmed them with fastp at Q25, ran MiXCR for clone calling and kept in-frame beta chains. All rows with the same CDR3 protein become a single entry with the most common DNA and genes. The sample profile shows about 1.8 million distinct CDR3 sequences; approximately 50% of them were found once. The ten largest clonotypes hold around 2.1% of the sample. Material for sequencing was blood. The receptor source for this set is a woman aged 35 to 49 in good health.

This clonotype is a singleton in its sample. The rearrangement links TRBV6-1 to TRBJ2-3, with 8 nucleotides matching TRBD1. In germline, CDR1 is MNHNS, CDR2 SASEGT. V lost 7 bases and J lost 6; bases outside the gene matches: 12. This CDR3 is 15 amino acids long. The DNA for the CDR3 is TGTGCCAGCAAAGGAGCAGGGGGCCCCAGCGATACGCAGTATTTT. This gives the protein CASKGAGGPSDTQYF.

This clonotype was seen more than once but under ten times. The J gene is TRBJ1-2, the V gene TRBV7-8; possibly TRBD1 for D (6 bases). Trimming removed 5 bases from V and 4 bases from J, with 20 bases in between. The CDR3 is 16 amino acids. Germline CDR1 reads SGHVS; CDR2 reads FQNEAQ. The CDR3, as DNA: TGTGCCAGCAGCGTTGGTAACGACAGGACGCTCTATGGCTACACCTTC. Translating it yields CASSVGNDRTLYGYTF.

This clonotype turned up a few times. This rearrangement joins TRBV4-1 to TRBJ2-1; D is undetermined. The CDR3 sequence is 18 residues long. Germline CDR1 reads MGHRA; CDR2 reads YSYEKL. V lost 0 bases, J lost 12 bases, and 27 bases lay in between. The CDR3 coding sequence is TGCGCCAGCAGCCAAGAGGATACTACCTTTAGCTCCCAACCAGGGCAGTTCTTC. Its translation: CASSQEDTTFSSQPGQFF.

There are a few counts of this clonotype. This sequence joins TRBV10-2 and TRBJ2-7; 10 positions agree with TRBD1. Germline V lookup: CDR1 WSHSY, CDR2 SAAADI. The CDR3 runs to 14 residues. V shed 8 bases, J shed 2 bases, and the junction held 6 bases outside the gene matches. The CDR3 is CASRGQGMPYEQYF. CDR3 sequence (DNA): TGCGCCAGCCGGGGACAGGGGATGCCCTACGAGCAGTACTTC.

DNA of the CDR3: TGTGCCACCAGTGGCCCCCGGGACGCCGACTCTGGGGCCAACGTCCTGACTTTC. This sequence encodes CATSGPRDADSGANVLTF. V gene TRBV24-1 combines with J gene TRBJ2-6; D might be TRBD1 or TRBD2, each matching 5 bases. Looked up from germline, CDR1 is KGHDR and CDR2 is SFDVKD. Trimming removed 5 bases from V and 0 bases from J, with 16 bases in between. The CDR3 extends over 18 amino acids.

The chain uses TRBV28 and TRBJ1-6; 11 bases are shared with TRBD1. Per germline, CDR1 MDHEN and CDR2 SYDVKM. There are 18 residues in the CDR3. Losses at the gene ends were 5 bases for V and 1 base for J; bases not matched to a gene: 7. Here the CDR3 DNA reads TGTGCCAGCAGTCAGAGGACAGGGGGCGCATCCTATAATTCACCCCTCCACTTT. Protein: CASSQRTGGASYNSPLHF.

The chain is built from TRBV5-6 and TRBJ2-7; D is ambiguous. This CDR3 spans 13 amino acids. The germline V gene has CDR1 SGHDT and CDR2 YYEEEE. Trimming pared 6 bases from V and 2 bases from J, leaving 12 bases between. The CDR3 is CASMKASPYEQYF. The CDR3 nucleotides are TGTGCCAGCATGAAGGCATCACCCTACGAGCAGTACTTC.

The chain joins TRBV6-2 or TRBV6-3 to TRBJ2-7; D is unresolved. Germline V CDR1 and CDR2: MNHEY, SVGEGT. V dropped 6 bases and J dropped 5 bases, with 17 bases sitting between them. The CDR3 covers 14 residues. Here the CDR3 reads CASSYSEVVHEQYF. The CDR3 DNA sequence: TGTGCCAGCAGCTACAGCGAGGTGGTCCACGAGCAGTACTTC.

This clonotype was found a few times. The chain uses TRBV5-1 and TRBJ2-7; tentative D call: TRBD1 (6 bases). Germline values: CDR1 SGHRS, CDR2 YFSETQ. The CDR3 spans 15 residues. The V and J ends lost 2 bases and 0 bases respectively, with 12 bases between them. The DNA for the CDR3 is TGCGCCAGCAGCTTTCAGGGGCCCCGCTCCTACGAGCAGTACTTC. Translated: CASSFQGPRSYEQYF.

A note on this clonotype: A much larger clone is a single base away; this may be a read error. The chain carries TRBV29-1 and TRBJ2-1, with 10 bases lining up with TRBD1. The DNA end favors TRBJ2-7, so the J call may be wrong. The CDR3 length is 14 residues. Germline values: CDR1 SQVTM, CDR2 ANQGSEA. CDR3 nucleotide sequence: TGCAGCGTTGAGACAGGGGGCTCCTACAATGAGCAGTACTTC. Its protein product is CSVETGGSYNEQYF.

As regards this clonotype: Germline and junction disagree at one end, which may indicate a read error. CDR3 amino acids: CASSPWADPNTGGLFF. Here the CDR3 DNA reads TGCGCCAGCAGCCCCTGGGCCGACCCGAACACCGGGGGGCTGTTTTTT. The chain couples TRBV5-1 to TRBJ2-2; TRBD2 is a possible D gene (6 bases). Germline V gives CDR1 SGHRS, CDR2 YFSETQ. The CDR3 consists of 16 residues. The full variable domain, with the rest looked up from reference TRBV5-1 and TRBJ2-2, is KAGVTQTPRYLIKTRGQQVTLSCSPISGHRSVSWYQQTPGQGLQFLFEYFSETQRNKGNFPGRFSGRQFSNSRSEMNVSTLELGDSALYLCASSPWADPNTGGLFFGEGSRLTVL.

The chain uses TRBV28 and TRBJ2-3, with 7 bases identical to TRBD1. CDR1 and CDR2 from the germline V gene are MDHEN and SYDVKM. J was trimmed by 2 bases and V by 4 bases; bases with no gene match: 9. The CDR3 is 16 residues long. CDR3 loop: CASSSPEGAYTDTQYF. The DNA of the CDR3 is TGTGCCAGCAGTTCACCTGAGGGGGCCTACACAGATACGCAGTATTTT.